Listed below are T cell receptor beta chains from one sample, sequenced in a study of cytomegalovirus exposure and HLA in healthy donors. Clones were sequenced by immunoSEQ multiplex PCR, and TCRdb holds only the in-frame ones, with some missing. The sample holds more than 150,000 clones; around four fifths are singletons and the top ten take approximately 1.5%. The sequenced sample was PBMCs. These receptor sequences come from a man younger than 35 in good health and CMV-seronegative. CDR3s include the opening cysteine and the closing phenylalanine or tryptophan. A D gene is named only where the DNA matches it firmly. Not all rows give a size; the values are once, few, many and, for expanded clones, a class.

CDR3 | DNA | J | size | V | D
CASSQDLEGRNTGELFF | TGCGCCAGCAGCCAAGATTTGGAGGGACGGAACACCGGGGAGCTGTTTTTT | TRBJ2-2 | NA | TRBV4-3 | NA
CASSRQGKRTTQYF | TGTGCCAGCAGCCGACAGGGCAAGAGGACGACCCAGTACTTC | TRBJ2-5 | NA | TRBV6-6 | TRBD1
CASSSGTDYEQYF | TGTGCCAGCAGCTCCGGGACAGATTATGAGCAGTACTTC | TRBJ2-7 | once | TRBV5-4 | TRBD1
CASSYGAEYGYTF | TGTGCCAGCAGTTACGGGGCGGAATATGGCTACACCTTC | TRBJ1-2 | NA | TRBV6-5 | NA
CATSRRDGRPYGYTF | TGTGCCACCAGCAGACGTGACGGCAGGCCCTATGGCTACACCTTC | TRBJ1-2 | NA | TRBV15 | NA
CASIKRAPGEKLFF | TGTGCCAGCATTAAGAGGGCACCGGGCGAAAAACTGTTTTTT | TRBJ1-4 | NA | TRBV6-1 | NA
CASTRLAGAGWEQFF | TGTGCCAGCACTAGACTAGCGGGGGCCGGGTGGGAGCAGTTCTTC | TRBJ2-1 | NA | TRBV6-1 | TRBD2
CASSFGRGSPEQYF | TGTGCCAGCAGCTTCGGCAGGGGCTCCCCGGAGCAGTACTTC | TRBJ2-7 | NA | TRBV7-8 | NA
CASSTGLNTDTQYF | TGCGCCAGCAGCACCGGACTAAACACAGATACGCAGTATTTT | TRBJ2-3 | few | TRBV4-3 | NA
CASSPHGLASIMNEQFF | TGCGCCAGCAGCCCACACGGACTAGCGTCGATTATGAATGAGCAGTTCTTC | TRBJ2-1 | NA | TRBV5-1 | TRBD2
CASSLGGQRGETQYF | TGTGCCAGCAGCTTAGGTGGGCAGCGAGGGGAGACCCAGTACTTC | TRBJ2-5 | NA | TRBV7-2 | NA
CAGKKGEGYGYTF | TGTGCCGGGAAAAAGGGGGAGGGCTATGGCTACACCTTC | TRBJ1-2 | NA | TRBV6-6 | NA
CASSFQGTGANVLTF | TGTGCCAGCAGCTTCCAGGGGACTGGGGCCAACGTCCTGACTTTC | TRBJ2-6 | NA | TRBV7-3 | NA
CASSLGTRDEQYF | TGTGCCAGCAGCTTGGGGACTAGAGACGAGCAGTACTTC | TRBJ2-7 | NA | TRBV7-2 | TRBD2
CASSLDRGEDTQYF | TGCGCCAGCAGCTTGGATAGGGGCGAGGATACGCAGTATTTT | TRBJ2-3 | few | TRBV5-1 | NA
CSVDGGNGGFSGYTF | TGCAGCGTTGATGGGGGGAACGGTGGCTTTAGTGGCTACACCTTC | TRBJ1-2 | NA | TRBV29-1 | NA
CAWKKGAGERTNTGELFF | TGTGCCTGGAAAAAGGGAGCGGGGGAACGCACGAACACCGGGGAGCTGTTTTTT | TRBJ2-2 | NA | TRBV30 | TRBD2
CSVEDFLAGQETQYF | TGCAGCGTTGAAGATTTCCTAGCGGGGCAAGAGACCCAGTACTTC | TRBJ2-5 | NA | TRBV29-1 | TRBD2
CASSVWAGNYEQYF | TGTGCCAGCAGTGTATGGGCAGGGAACTACGAGCAGTACTTC | TRBJ2-7 | once | TRBV2 | NA
CASSLLQAGGPGGELFF | TGTGCCAGCAGTTTACTCCAGGCGGGGGGGCCCGGCGGGGAGCTGTTTTTT | TRBJ2-2 | NA | TRBV27 | TRBD2
CASSDLWGRTNEQFF | TGTGCCAGCAGTGATCTCTGGGGGAGGACCAATGAGCAGTTCTTC | TRBJ2-1 | NA | TRBV6-1 | NA
CASSATLRNTEAFF | TGTGCCAGCAGCGCAACTCTGAGGAACACTGAAGCTTTCTTT | TRBJ1-1 | NA | TRBV7-9 | NA
CASSLRGPLLAGRGNIQYF | TGTGCCAGTAGTCTTCGAGGGCCCCTACTAGCGGGAAGGGGAAACATTCAGTACTTC | TRBJ2-4 | NA | TRBV19 | TRBD2
CASSLRRGLNTGELFF | TGTGCCAGCAGCTTAAGGAGGGGCCTGAACACCGGGGAGCTGTTTTTT | TRBJ2-2 | NA | TRBV7-2 | NA
CASSEASNTGELFF | TGTGCCAGCAGTGAAGCTAGCAACACCGGGGAGCTGTTTTTT | TRBJ2-2 | NA | TRBV2 | NA
CASSFMGADSYEQYF | TGTGCCAGCAGCTTCATGGGGGCAGATTCCTACGAGCAGTACTTC | TRBJ2-7 | NA | TRBV5-6 | NA
CASSQSGDFMSTEAFF | TGCGCCAGCAGCCAGTCGGGGGACTTCATGAGCACTGAAGCTTTCTTT | TRBJ1-1 | NA | TRBV5-1 | NA
CASSTPSLPGELFF | TGTGCCAGCAGTACCCCTTCATTGCCGGGGGAACTGTTTTTT | TRBJ1-4 | NA | TRBV6-5 | NA
CASSSEASGSYNEQFF | TGTGCCAGCAGTTCCGAAGCAAGCGGCTCCTACAATGAGCAGTTCTTC | TRBJ2-1 | once | TRBV27 | NA
CAISDSDRDFEAFF | TGTGCCATCAGTGACTCGGACAGGGACTTTGAAGCTTTCTTT | TRBJ1-1 | NA | TRBV10-3 | TRBD1
CASSVQGGTDTQYF | TGTGCCAGCAGTGTCCAGGGCGGAACAGATACGCAGTATTTT | TRBJ2-3 | NA | TRBV6-4 | NA
CASSVQGPSGELFF | TGTGCCAGTAGTGTGCAGGGTCCGTCCGGGGAGCTGTTTTTT | TRBJ2-2 | NA | TRBV19 | NA
CASSLEPTRGGYTF | TGTGCCAGCAGCTTAGAACCGACAAGGGGTGGCTACACCTTC | TRBJ1-2 | NA | TRBV7-2 | NA
CASSQDQGVRAGEKLFF | TGTGCCAGCAGCCAAGATCAGGGGGTGAGGGCGGGGGAAAAACTGTTTTTT | TRBJ1-4 | NA | TRBV4-2 | TRBD1
CASSQVWSGGLREQFF | TGCGCCAGCAGCCAAGTTTGGAGCGGGGGCCTACGAGAGCAGTTCTTC | TRBJ2-1 | NA | TRBV4-3 | TRBD2
CASSLDRGFSNQPQHF | TGTGCCAGCAGCCTTGACAGGGGTTTTAGCAATCAGCCCCAGCATTTT | TRBJ1-5 | NA | TRBV7-8 | TRBD1
CSVVGHARTEAFF | TGCAGCGTTGTCGGTCACGCCAGGACTGAAGCTTTCTTT | TRBJ1-1 | NA | TRBV29-1 | NA
CASSLQGRQPQHF | TGTGCCAGCAGTTTACAGGGGAGGCAGCCCCAGCATTTT | TRBJ1-5 | NA | TRBV6-5 | TRBD1
CASSLSLSGDNYGYTF | TGTGCCAGCAGCTTAAGTTTATCAGGTGATAACTATGGCTACACCTTC | TRBJ1-2 | few | TRBV7-9 | NA
CASSPGGGAGYEQYF | TGTGCCAGCTCACCCGGCGGGGGGGCCGGCTACGAGCAGTACTTC | TRBJ2-7 | NA | TRBV18 | TRBD2
CASSPYNEQFF | TGTGCCAGCAGTCCTTACAATGAGCAGTTCTTC | TRBJ2-1 | once | TRBV6-6 | NA
CASTPRGEQETQYF | TGTGCCAGCACCCCTCGCGGGGAACAAGAGACCCAGTACTTC | TRBJ2-5 | few | TRBV2 | NA
CASSDGRTSGRNEQFF | TGTGCCAGCAGCGACGGGCGGACTAGCGGGAGGAATGAGCAGTTCTTC | TRBJ2-1 | NA | TRBV7-2 | TRBD2
CASSLHWSGGAREQFF | TGTGCCAGCAGCTTACATTGGTCGGGGGGGGCACGGGAGCAGTTCTTC | TRBJ2-1 | NA | TRBV7-8 | TRBD2